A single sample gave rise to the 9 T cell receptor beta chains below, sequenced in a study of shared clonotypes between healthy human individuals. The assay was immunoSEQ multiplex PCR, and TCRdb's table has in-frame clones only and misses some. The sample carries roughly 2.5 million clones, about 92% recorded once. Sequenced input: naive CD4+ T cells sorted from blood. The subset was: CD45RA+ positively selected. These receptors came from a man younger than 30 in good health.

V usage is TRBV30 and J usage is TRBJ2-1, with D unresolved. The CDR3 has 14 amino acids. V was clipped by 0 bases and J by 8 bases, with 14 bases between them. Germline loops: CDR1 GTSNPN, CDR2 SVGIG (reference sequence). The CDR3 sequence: CAWSVMSGWDEQFF. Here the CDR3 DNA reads TGTGCCTGGAGTGTAATGTCGGGTTGGGATGAGCAGTTCTTC.

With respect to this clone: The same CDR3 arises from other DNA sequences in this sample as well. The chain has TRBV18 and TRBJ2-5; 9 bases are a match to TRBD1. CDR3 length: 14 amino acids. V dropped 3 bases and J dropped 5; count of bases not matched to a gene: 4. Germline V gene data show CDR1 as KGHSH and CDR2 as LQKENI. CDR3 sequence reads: CASSPLDRGETQYF. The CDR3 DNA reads TGTGCCAGCTCACCCCTCGACAGGGGGGAGACCCAGTACTTC.

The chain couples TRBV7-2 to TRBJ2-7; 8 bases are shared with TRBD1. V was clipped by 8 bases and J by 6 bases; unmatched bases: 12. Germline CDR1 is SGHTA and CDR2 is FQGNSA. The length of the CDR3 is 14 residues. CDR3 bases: TGTGCCAGCCGAGCCGGGACAGGAATCAGCGAGCAGTACTTC. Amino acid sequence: CASRAGTGISEQYF.

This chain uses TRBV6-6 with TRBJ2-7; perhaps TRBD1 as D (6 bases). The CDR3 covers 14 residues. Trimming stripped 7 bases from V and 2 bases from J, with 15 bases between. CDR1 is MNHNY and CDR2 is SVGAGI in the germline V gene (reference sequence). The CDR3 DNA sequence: TGTGCCAGCACTCAAGGACAGCTTACCTACGAGCAGTACTTC. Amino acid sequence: CASTQGQLTYEQYF.

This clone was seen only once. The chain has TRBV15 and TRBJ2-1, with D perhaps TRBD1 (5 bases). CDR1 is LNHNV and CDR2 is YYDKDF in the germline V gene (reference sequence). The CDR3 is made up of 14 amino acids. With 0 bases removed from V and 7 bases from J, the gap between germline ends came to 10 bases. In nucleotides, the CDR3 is TGTGCCACCAGCAGAGACACAGGCACGAATGAGCAGTTCTTC. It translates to CATSRDTGTNEQFF.

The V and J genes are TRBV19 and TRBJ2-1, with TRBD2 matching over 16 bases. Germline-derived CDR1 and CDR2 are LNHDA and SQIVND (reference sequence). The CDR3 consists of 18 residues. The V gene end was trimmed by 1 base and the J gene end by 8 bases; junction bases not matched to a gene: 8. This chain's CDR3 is CASSIAPGTSGGAYEQFF. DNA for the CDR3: TGTGCCAGTAGTATAGCTCCCGGGACTAGCGGGGGGGCATATGAGCAGTTCTTC.

The DNA of the CDR3 is TGCAGCTCACGACAGGGGCACGCCTATGGCTACACCTTC. Protein sequence: CSSRQGHAYGYTF. V and J are TRBV29-1 and TRBJ1-2; 8 bases map to TRBD1. Germline values: CDR1 SQVTM, CDR2 ANQGSEA. This CDR3 is 13 amino acids long. Losses at the gene ends were 8 bases for V and 4 bases for J; bases not matched to a gene: 9. Full variable domain (remainder filled in from reference TRBV29-1 and TRBJ1-2): SAVISQKPSRDICQRGTSLTIQCQVDSQVTMMFWYRQQPGQSLTLIATANQGSEATYESGFVIDKFPISRPNLTFSTLTVSNMSPEDSSIYLCSSRQGHAYGYTFGSGTRLTVV.

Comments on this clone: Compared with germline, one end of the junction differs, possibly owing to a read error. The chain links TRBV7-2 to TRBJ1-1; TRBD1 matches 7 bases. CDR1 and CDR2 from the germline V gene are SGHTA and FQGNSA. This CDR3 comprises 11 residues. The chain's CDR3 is CASSAYRGPEF. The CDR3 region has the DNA TGTGCCAGCAGCGCTTACAGGGGTCCCGAATTT.

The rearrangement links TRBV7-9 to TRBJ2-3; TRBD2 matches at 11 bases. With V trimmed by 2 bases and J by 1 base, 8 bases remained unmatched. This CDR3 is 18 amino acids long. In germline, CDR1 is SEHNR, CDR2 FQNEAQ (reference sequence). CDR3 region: CASSLFGSGGAGTDTQYF. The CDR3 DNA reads TGTGCCAGCAGCTTATTTGGTAGCGGGGGGGCCGGCACAGATACGCAGTATTTT.